This TCR beta chain was captured in a study of blood T cell repertoires in COVID-19. The CDR3 covers 16 residues. The germline V gene has CDR1 SEHNR and CDR2 FQNEAQ (reference sequence). Trimming took off 5 bases at V and 2 bases at J, with 17 bases between the two ends. Original data processing: Amplification with reference gene primers provided the estimates of nucleated cell counts. Produced via immunoSEQ multiplex PCR; TCRdb's table is partial and in-frame only. Clone size and the V and J calls come from that table; the DNA yielded D and trimming. This sample carries roughly 260,000 clones, roughly 90% of them seen once, and the ten largest clones take less than 5%.

V and J are TRBV7-9 and TRBJ2-3; D might be TRBD1 (6 bases). The specimen sequenced was peripheral blood. The clonotype was recovered from a man in his sixties who had recovered from COVID-19. The CDR3 coding sequence is TGTGCCAGCAGCACGCCAAGGGACAAAGACACAGATACGCAGTATTTT. Translated, it gives CASSTPRDKDTDTQYF.